This entry lists 2 T cell receptor beta chains sequenced from one sample in a study of vaccination and CD4 T cells after COVID-19. These receptors have no known antigen. Treatment reported: roughly ten-day PBMC culture with coronavirus spike peptide pools or control peptides (ViraFEST assay). The Oncomine TCR Beta short-read assay sequenced DNA from cultured CD4+ T cells. TCRdb fed the PCR reads into MiXCR, producing one record per CDR3 protein. The table includes over 15,000 distinct CDR3 sequences, roughly 55% detected once. The source was CD4+ T cells from blood, cultured in vitro, collected after SARS-CoV-2 vaccination. These receptors were obtained from a human donor who had recovered from COVID-19.

This clonotype appeared a few times. J is TRBJ1-6 and V is TRBV6-1; D unresolved. V was shortened by 6 bases and J by 5 bases, with 11 bases between the two germline ends. Germline lookup yields CDR1 MNHNS and CDR2 SASEGT. The CDR3 runs to 14 residues. The DNA for the CDR3 is TGTGCCAGCAGAAAAGGGCGGGATAATTCACCCCTCCACTTT. This sequence encodes CASRKGRDNSPLHF.

This clonotype was found once. The gene calls are TRBV7-2 and TRBJ2-3; D is undetermined. From germline, CDR1 is SGHTA and CDR2 FQGNSA. V shed 1 base and J shed 2 bases, with 1 base lying between them. This CDR3 has 12 amino acids. Here the CDR3 DNA reads TGTGCCAGCAGCTTAGACACAGATACGCAGTATTTT. Protein sequence: CASSLDTDTQYF.